The rows below give T cell receptor beta chains drawn from one sample of a study of response to subunit inactivated influenza vaccine. TCRdb itself ran the RT-PCR reads through MiXCR, one entry per CDR3 protein. The table has approximately 530,000 distinct CDR3 sequences, 10% to 15% seen once; the top ten hold over 10%. The sample here was PBMCs from blood, taken 40 to 50 days after vaccination. The receptors were gathered from a man aged 50-60 years who received an inactivated influenza vaccine. The CDR3 runs from the conserved cysteine through the conserved F or W. Fields, in order: CDR3 protein, V gene.

CDR3aa: CASNLGTREQYF
v_gene: TRBV2

CDR3aa: CAISLTGTGPYEQYF
v_gene: TRBV10-3

CDR3aa: CASSPTGSTNYGYTF
v_gene: TRBV5-5

CDR3aa: CASSQAIRTNKGTQYF
v_gene: TRBV3-1

CDR3aa: CASAPGTRSGETQYF
v_gene: TRBV18

CDR3aa: CASRYRAGNYGYTF
v_gene: TRBV6-2/TRBV6-3

CDR3aa: CASSESLGVGYTF
v_gene: TRBV25-1

CDR3aa: CASSLIHEQFF
v_gene: TRBV12-3/TRBV12-4

CDR3aa: CATSDHRGLNGELFF
v_gene: TRBV24-1

CDR3aa: CSAWTSGRWNEQFF
v_gene: TRBV20-1

CDR3aa: CSVEAWEGGWPRGNIQYF
v_gene: TRBV29-1

CDR3aa: CASTRWGSNEQFF
v_gene: TRBV6-1

CDR3aa: CASSRWAGGQPQHF
v_gene: TRBV6-2/TRBV6-3

CDR3aa: CAWRLRYGYTF
v_gene: TRBV30

CDR3aa: CAIRDSNAGELFF
v_gene: TRBV10-3

CDR3aa: CASSYAEGEWNTGELFF
v_gene: TRBV6-5

CDR3aa: CASSLLTGVAYNEQFF
v_gene: TRBV5-6

CDR3aa: CASGSISGSSYNEQFF
v_gene: TRBV28

CDR3aa: CAWSRGVESAFF
v_gene: TRBV30

CDR3aa: CASSFSTGTAPTYEQYF
v_gene: TRBV6-2/TRBV6-3

CDR3aa: CASSEGQGLVETQYF
v_gene: TRBV10-1

CDR3aa: CASSLTSGVSTDTQYF
v_gene: TRBV7-2

CDR3aa: CASSVGGSVAGELFF
v_gene: TRBV10-1

CDR3aa: CSATPRGGYGYTF
v_gene: TRBV20-1

CDR3aa: CSVEIPLSYEQYF
v_gene: TRBV29-1

CDR3aa: CASSLAHLGKDEQFF
v_gene: TRBV5-5

CDR3aa: CASSPGTIYAGELFF
v_gene: TRBV5-1

CDR3aa: CSAQRDSNQPQHF
v_gene: TRBV20-1

CDR3aa: CASRTLKAEYYNEQFF
v_gene: TRBV28